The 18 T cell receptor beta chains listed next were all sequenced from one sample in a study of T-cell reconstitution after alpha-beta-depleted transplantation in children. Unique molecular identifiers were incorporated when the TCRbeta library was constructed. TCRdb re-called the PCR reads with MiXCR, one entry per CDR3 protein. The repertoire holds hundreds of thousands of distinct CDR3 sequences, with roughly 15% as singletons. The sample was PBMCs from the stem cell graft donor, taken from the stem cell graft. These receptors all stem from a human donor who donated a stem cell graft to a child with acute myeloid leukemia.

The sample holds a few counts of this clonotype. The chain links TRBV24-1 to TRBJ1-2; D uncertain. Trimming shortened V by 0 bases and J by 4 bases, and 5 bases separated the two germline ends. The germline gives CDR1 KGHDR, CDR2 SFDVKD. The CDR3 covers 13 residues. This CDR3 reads CATSDLSAYGYTF. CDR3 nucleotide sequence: TGTGCCACCAGTGATTTGTCAGCCTATGGCTACACCTTC.

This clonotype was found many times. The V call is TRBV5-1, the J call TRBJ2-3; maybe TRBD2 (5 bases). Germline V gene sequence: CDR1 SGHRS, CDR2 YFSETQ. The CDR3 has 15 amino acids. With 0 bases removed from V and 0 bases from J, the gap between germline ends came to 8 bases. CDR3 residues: CASSLEAASTDTQYF. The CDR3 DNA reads TGCGCCAGCAGCTTGGAAGCGGCTAGCACAGATACGCAGTATTTT.

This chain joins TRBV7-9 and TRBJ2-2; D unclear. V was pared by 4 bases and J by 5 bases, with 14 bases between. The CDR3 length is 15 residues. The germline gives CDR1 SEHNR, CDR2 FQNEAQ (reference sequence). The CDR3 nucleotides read TGTGCCAGCAGCTCATGGCAGCTGAGGACCGGGGAGCTGTTTTTT. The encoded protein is CASSSWQLRTGELFF.

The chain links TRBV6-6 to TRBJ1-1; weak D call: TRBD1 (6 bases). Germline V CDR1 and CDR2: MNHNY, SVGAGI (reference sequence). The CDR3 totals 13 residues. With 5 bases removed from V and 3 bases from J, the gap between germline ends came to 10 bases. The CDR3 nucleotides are TGTGCCAGCAGTGCCAGGGGAGACACTGAAGCTTTCTTT. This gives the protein CASSARGDTEAFF.

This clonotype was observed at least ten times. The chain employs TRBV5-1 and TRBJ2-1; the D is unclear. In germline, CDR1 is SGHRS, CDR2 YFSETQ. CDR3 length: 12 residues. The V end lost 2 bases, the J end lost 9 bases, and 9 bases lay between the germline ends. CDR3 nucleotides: TGCGCCAGCAGCTTTAGGCGCGGTGAGCAGTTCTTC. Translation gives CASSFRRGEQFF.

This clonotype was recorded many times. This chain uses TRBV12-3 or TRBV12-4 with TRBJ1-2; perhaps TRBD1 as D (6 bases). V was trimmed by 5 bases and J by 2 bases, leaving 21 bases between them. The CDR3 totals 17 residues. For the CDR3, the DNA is TGTGCCAGCAGTGTCCTATCGAGAGCACAGGGCAACTATGGCTACACCTTC. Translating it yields CASSVLSRAQGNYGYTF.

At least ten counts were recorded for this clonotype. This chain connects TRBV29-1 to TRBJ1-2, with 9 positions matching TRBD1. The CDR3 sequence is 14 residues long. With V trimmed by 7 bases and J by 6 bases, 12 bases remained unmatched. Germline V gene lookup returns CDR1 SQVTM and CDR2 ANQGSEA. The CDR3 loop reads CSATTTGGADGYTF. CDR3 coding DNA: TGCAGCGCCACTACCACAGGGGGCGCAGATGGCTACACCTTC.

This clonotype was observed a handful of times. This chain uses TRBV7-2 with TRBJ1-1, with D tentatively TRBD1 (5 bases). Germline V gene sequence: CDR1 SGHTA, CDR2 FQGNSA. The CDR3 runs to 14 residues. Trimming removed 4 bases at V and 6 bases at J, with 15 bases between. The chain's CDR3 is CASSWDAQGAEAFF. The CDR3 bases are TGTGCCAGCAGCTGGGACGCCCAGGGCGCTGAAGCTTTCTTT.

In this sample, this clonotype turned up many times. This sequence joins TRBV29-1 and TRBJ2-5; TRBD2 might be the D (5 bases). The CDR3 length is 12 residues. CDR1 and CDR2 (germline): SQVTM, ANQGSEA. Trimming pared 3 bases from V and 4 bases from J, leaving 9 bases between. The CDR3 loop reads CSVEGVRETQYF. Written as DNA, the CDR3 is TGCAGCGTTGAGGGAGTCCGAGAGACCCAGTACTTC.

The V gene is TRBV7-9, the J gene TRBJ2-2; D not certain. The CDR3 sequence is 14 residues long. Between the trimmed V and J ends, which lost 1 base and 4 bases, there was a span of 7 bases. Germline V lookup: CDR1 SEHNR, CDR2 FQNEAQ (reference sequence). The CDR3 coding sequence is TGTGCCAGCAGCTTAGTCGTCACCACCGGGGAGCTGTTTTTT. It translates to CASSLVVTTGELFF. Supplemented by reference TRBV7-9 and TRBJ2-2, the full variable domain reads DTGVSQNPRHKITKRGQNVTFRCDPISEHNRLYWYRQTLGQGPEFLTYFQNEAQLEKSRLLSDRFSAERPKGSFSTLEIQRTEQGDSAMYLCASSLVVTTGELFFGEGSRLTVL.

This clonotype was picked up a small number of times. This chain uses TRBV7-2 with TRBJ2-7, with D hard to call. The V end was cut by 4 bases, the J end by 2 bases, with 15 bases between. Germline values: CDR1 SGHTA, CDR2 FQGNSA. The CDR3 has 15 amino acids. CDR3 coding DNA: TGTGCCAGCAGCTCGATGATGGGGATGACCTACGAGCAGTACTTC. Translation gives CASSSMMGMTYEQYF.

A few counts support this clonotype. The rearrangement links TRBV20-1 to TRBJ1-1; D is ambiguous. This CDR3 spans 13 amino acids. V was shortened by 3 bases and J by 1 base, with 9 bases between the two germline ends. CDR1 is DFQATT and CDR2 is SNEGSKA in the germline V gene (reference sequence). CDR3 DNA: TGCAGTGCTAGGGCCCCAAAGAACACTGAAGCTTTCTTT. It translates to CSARAPKNTEAFF.

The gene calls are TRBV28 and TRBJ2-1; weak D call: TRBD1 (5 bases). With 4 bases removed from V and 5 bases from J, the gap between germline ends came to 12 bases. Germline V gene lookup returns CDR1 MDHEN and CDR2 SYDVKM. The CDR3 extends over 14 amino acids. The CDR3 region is CASSYDRLNNEQFF. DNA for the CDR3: TGTGCCAGCAGTTACGACAGACTGAACAATGAGCAGTTCTTC. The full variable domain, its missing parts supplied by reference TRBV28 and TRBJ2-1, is DVKVTQSSRYLVKRTGEKVFLECVQDMDHENMFWYRQDPGLGLRLIYFSYDVKMKEKGDIPEGYSVSREKKERFSLILESASTNQTSMYLCASSYDRLNNEQFFGPGTRLTVL.

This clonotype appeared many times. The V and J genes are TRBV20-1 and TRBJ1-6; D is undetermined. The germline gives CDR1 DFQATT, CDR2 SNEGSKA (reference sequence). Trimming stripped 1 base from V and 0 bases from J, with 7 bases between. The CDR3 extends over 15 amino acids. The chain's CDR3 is CSARVESSYNSPLHF. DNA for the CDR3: TGCAGTGCTAGAGTTGAAAGCTCCTATAATTCACCCCTCCACTTT.

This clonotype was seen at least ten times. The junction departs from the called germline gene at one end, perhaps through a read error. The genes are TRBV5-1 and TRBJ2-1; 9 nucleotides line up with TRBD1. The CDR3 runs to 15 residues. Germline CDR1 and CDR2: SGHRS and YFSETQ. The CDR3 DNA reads TGTGCCAGCAGTTCCGGGACAGGGACCTACAATGAGCAGTTCTTC. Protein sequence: CASSSGTGTYNEQFF.

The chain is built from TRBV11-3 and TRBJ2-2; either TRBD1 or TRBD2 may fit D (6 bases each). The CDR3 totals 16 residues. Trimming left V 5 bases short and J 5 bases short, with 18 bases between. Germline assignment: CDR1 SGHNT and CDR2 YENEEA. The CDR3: CASSPSPGAETGELFF. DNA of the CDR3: TGTGCCAGCAGCCCCTCCCCGGGGGCAGAGACCGGGGAGCTGTTTTTT. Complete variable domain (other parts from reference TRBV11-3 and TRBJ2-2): EAGVVQSPRYKIIEKKQPVAFWCNPISGHNTLYWYLQNLGQGPELLIRYENEEAVDDSQLPKDRFSAERLKGVDSTLKIQPAELGDSAVYLCASSPSPGAETGELFFGEGSRLTVL.

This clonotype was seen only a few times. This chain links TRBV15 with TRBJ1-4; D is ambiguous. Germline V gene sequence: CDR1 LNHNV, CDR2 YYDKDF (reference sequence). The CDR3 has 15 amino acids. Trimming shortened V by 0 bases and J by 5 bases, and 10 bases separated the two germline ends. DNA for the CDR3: TGTGCCACCAGCAGAGATCGAGGGTACAATGAAAAACTGTTTTTT. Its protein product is CATSRDRGYNEKLFF.

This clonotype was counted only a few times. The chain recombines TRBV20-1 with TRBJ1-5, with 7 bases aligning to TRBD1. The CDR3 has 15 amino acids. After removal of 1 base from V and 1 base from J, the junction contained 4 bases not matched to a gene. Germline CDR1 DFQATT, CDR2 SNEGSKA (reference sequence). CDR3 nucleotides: TGCAGTGCTAGAGGGGGACAGCGGAGCAATCAGCCCCAGCATTTT. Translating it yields CSARGGQRSNQPQHF.